The entry below gives a single TCR beta chain sequence along with its context. No antigen is known for it. TCRdb re-called the reads with MiXCR, one entry per CDR3 protein. The repertoire consists of some 940,000 distinct CDR3 sequences, with 30% to 40% occurring once and the leading ten covering more than 12%. The data derive from a study of T cell repertoires in cytomegalovirus infection. Study-wide background: Both a matching HLA type and CMV infection were indicated by public TCR beta signatures. Whole-study findings and limits: The study identified carriers of CMV plus the relevant HLA from cumulative public TCR beta family frequency.

Germline values: CDR1 DFQATT, CDR2 SNEGSKA (reference sequence). V was pared by 4 bases and J by 6 bases, with 40 bases between. This CDR3 spans 22 amino acids. Specimen: cultured CD8+ T cells from PBMCs, collected from culture after CMV antigen stimulation. This TCR was recovered from a human donor in good health (CMV status not recorded). Some clones in this sample may be carry-over from other donors' samples. This chain connects TRBV20-1 to TRBJ2-4; TRBD2 might be the D (6 bases). CDR3 sequence: CSANTPDHGGKREPLGVNIQYF. The CDR3 nucleotides are TGCAGTGCTAACACTCCCGATCACGGGGGAAAGAGGGAACCTCTGGGAGTAAACATTCAGTACTTC.